This T cell receptor beta chain was captured in a study of T cells expressing NK-cell markers. Study in general: Sorted T-cell subsets CD3+CD56+NKG2C+, CD3+CD56+NKG2C- and CD3+CD56-NKG2C+ were TCR beta-sequenced. Most of the eight sequenced donors tested HCMV-seropositive; one tested seronegative.

A 5'RACE template switching approach incorporating UMIs was used to make TCR beta cDNA. TCRdb reworked the 5' RACE reads into one entry per CDR3 protein, no DNA. The listing contains about half a million distinct CDR3 sequences. Looked up from germline, CDR1 is SGHAT and CDR2 is FQNNGV. The CDR3 contains 12 residues. Material: blood T cells: a sorted CD56 or NKG2C T cell subset, CD4+ or CD8+ T cells, or bulk PBMC T cells (not recorded which). The receptor comes from a woman aged 45-59 years in good health. The J gene is TRBJ2-1, the V gene TRBV11-2; TCRdb's D call, TRBD2, is unchecked because there is no DNA. CDR3 sequence: CASSPAQAEQFF.